These 15 T cell receptor beta chains were all obtained from the same sample, sequenced in a study of sequential checkpoint blockade in melanoma. Regarding treatment: randomized to nivolumab then ipilimumab (arm A) or the reverse (arm B). Profiling relied on immunoSEQ multiplex PCR, and the TCRdb table lists in-frame clones only, not all of them. Of around 10,000 clones in the sample, about 26% were seen once. Sequencing was performed on tumor tissue (inferred from file names), taken from a patient given nivolumab and ipilimumab in sequence. The receptors shown here come from a human donor with melanoma.

The table lists this clone with a few counts. This rearrangement joins TRBV18 to TRBJ1-5; perhaps TRBD1 as D (6 bases). The length of the CDR3 is 15 residues. Germline V gene data show CDR1 as KGHSH and CDR2 as LQKENI. The V and J ends lost 3 bases and 4 bases respectively, with 13 bases between them. As DNA, the CDR3 is TGTGCCAGCTCACCTACTCGGACAGAGAATCAGCCCCAGCATTTT. Translated, it gives CASSPTRTENQPQHF.

This clone has more than one count but fewer than ten. The chain uses TRBV6-8 and TRBJ1-1; D is perhaps TRBD1 (5 bases). The CDR3 has 14 residues. Germline V gene sequence: CDR1 MNHGY, CDR2 SAAAGT. V lost 5 bases to trimming and J lost 0 bases, with 10 bases between them. Here the CDR3 reads CASSKRGMNTEAFF. DNA of the CDR3: TGTGCCAGCAGTAAAAGGGGCATGAACACTGAAGCTTTCTTT.

The table lists this clone with a few counts. The gene calls are TRBV28 and TRBJ2-7; D call uncertain. The CDR3 length is 15 residues. Germline-derived CDR1 and CDR2 are MDHEN and SYDVKM. Trimming cost V 6 bases and J 3 bases, with 18 bases left between them. The CDR3: CASSPNRLSYYEQYF. CDR3 in DNA: TGTGCCAGCAGCCCCAATAGGCTCTCGTACTACGAGCAGTACTTC.

This clone came up a few times. The V gene is TRBV9, the J gene TRBJ2-2; 8 bases are shared with TRBD1. The CDR3 has 16 residues. The germline gives CDR1 SGDLS, CDR2 YYNGEE. Trimming took 4 bases from V and 6 from J; bases not matched to a gene: 11. CDR3 region: CASSPGGQVVSGELFF. The DNA of the CDR3 is TGTGCCAGCAGCCCAGGGGGACAGGTCGTATCCGGGGAGCTGTTTTTT.

Regarding this clone: The germline gene is not matched at one end of the junction; a read error may be the cause. This chain uses TRBV6-8 with TRBJ2-3, with 8 bases lining up with TRBD2. The CDR3 is 13 residues long. CDR1 is MNHGY, CDR2 SAAAGT, per germline. Here the CDR3 reads CASSYSSVAGQSF. The CDR3 DNA is TGTGCCAGCAGTTACTCGAGTGTAGCGGGGCAGTCTTTT.

This clone has more than one count but fewer than ten. The V gene is TRBV6-8, the J gene TRBJ1-3; D perhaps matches TRBD1 (6 bases). The V and J ends lost 7 bases and 1 base respectively, with 8 bases between them. The germline CDR1 and CDR2 sequences are MNHGY and SAAAGT. CDR3 length equals 13 residues. The CDR3 reads CASTTGSGNTIYF. As DNA, the CDR3 is TGTGCCAGCACTACAGGGTCTGGAAACACCATATATTTT.

At least ten counts were recorded for this clone. The chain couples TRBV11-3 to TRBJ2-5, with 9 positions matching TRBD2. The CDR3 has 16 amino acids. Germline CDR1 reads SGHNT; CDR2 reads YENEEA. V dropped 5 bases and J dropped 5; count of bases not matched to a gene: 12. CDR3 residues: CASSHRDSGGGETQYF. The CDR3 region has the DNA TGTGCCAGCAGCCACCGGGATAGCGGGGGAGGTGAGACCCAGTACTTC. The full variable domain, with the rest looked up from reference TRBV11-3 and TRBJ2-5, is EAGVVQSPRYKIIEKKQPVAFWCNPISGHNTLYWYLQNLGQGPELLIRYENEEAVDDSQLPKDRFSAERLKGVDSTLKIQPAELGDSAVYLCASSHRDSGGGETQYFGPGTRLLVL.

The V call is TRBV11-3, the J call TRBJ2-5; a weak D match, TRBD2 (5 bases). Germline V CDR1 and CDR2: SGHNT, YENEEA. The CDR3 totals 15 residues. Trimming pared 1 base from V and 3 bases from J, leaving 12 bases between. The CDR3 sequence is CASSLGPGLEETQYF. As DNA, the CDR3 is TGTGCCAGCAGCTTAGGTCCGGGATTAGAAGAGACCCAGTACTTC.

The gene calls are TRBV19 and TRBJ2-1; tentative D call: TRBD1 (6 bases). Looked up from germline, CDR1 is LNHDA and CDR2 is SQIVND (reference sequence). CDR3 length: 13 amino acids. Between the trimmed V and J ends, which lost 5 bases and 2 bases, there was a span of 7 bases. The CDR3 coding sequence is TGTGCCAGTAGTTGGACAGCCTACAATGAGCAGTTCTTC. Its translation: CASSWTAYNEQFF.

The chain is built from TRBV5-1 and TRBJ1-2; 7 bases agree with TRBD1. This CDR3 contains 15 residues. Germline-derived CDR1 and CDR2 are SGHRS and YFSETQ. Trimming cost V 1 base and J 5 bases; bases outside gene matches: 8. In DNA, the CDR3 is TGCGCCAGCAGCTTGACAGGGGCCACCTCTTATGGCTACACCTTC. Translation: CASSLTGATSYGYTF.

The sample holds a few counts of this clone. This rearrangement joins TRBV25-1 to TRBJ2-1; a possible D gene is TRBD1 (6 bases). Germline lookup yields CDR1 MGHDK and CDR2 SYGVNS. The V end lost 1 base, the J end lost 3 bases, and 10 bases lay between the germline ends. The CDR3 consists of 15 residues. This chain's CDR3 is CASSEWDNYYNEQFF. DNA for the CDR3: TGTGCCAGCAGTGAATGGGACAATTACTACAATGAGCAGTTCTTC.

The V gene is TRBV11-3, the J gene TRBJ1-2; TRBD1 agrees at 7 bases. V was clipped by 0 bases and J by 10 bases; unmatched bases: 14. Germline V gene lookup returns CDR1 SGHNT and CDR2 YENEEA. CDR3 length: 16 residues. For the CDR3, the DNA is TGTGCCAGCAGCTTAGAGGGCAGGGGGGCCTTATTGGCCTACACCTTC. As protein: CASSLEGRGALLAYTF.

This clone was picked up a small number of times. This chain joins TRBV29-1 and TRBJ2-1; D is uncertain. V shed 3 bases and J shed 6 bases, with 9 bases lying between them. Germline-derived CDR1 and CDR2 are SQVTM and ANQGSEA. There are 12 residues in the CDR3. Here the CDR3 reads CSVESLSNEQFF. In DNA, the CDR3 is TGCAGCGTTGAGTCGCTTAGCAATGAGCAGTTCTTC.

This clone qualifies as medium-sized. The rearrangement links TRBV29-1 to TRBJ1-2, with 7 bases identical to TRBD1. The length of the CDR3 is 12 residues. V dropped 6 bases and J dropped 5; count of bases not matched to a gene: 6. CDR1 is SQVTM, CDR2 ANQGSEA, per germline. As DNA, the CDR3 is TGCAGCGTGATGACAGGGAGATATGGCTACACCTTC. Amino acid sequence: CSVMTGRYGYTF.

This rearrangement joins TRBV19 to TRBJ1-2; no firm D call. Germline CDR1 LNHDA, CDR2 SQIVND (reference sequence). This CDR3 comprises 14 residues. The V end lost 2 bases, the J end lost 5 bases, and 12 bases lay between the germline ends. The CDR3 DNA sequence: TGTGCCAGTAGTATACAAGGAGGAGGTTATGGCTACACCTTC. It codes for CASSIQGGGYGYTF.